The sequence of this T cell receptor beta chain was determined in a study of blood T cells in healthy people across ages. Then a second PCR, running roughly 7 to 11 cycles, was carried out with a sample-barcoded 5' primer and a J-beta primer mix. Paired-end reads containing CDR3 totaled no fewer than 3 million for each sample. Each CDR3 protein gets one entry after TCRdb re-called the 5' RACE reads with MiXCR. The sample has roughly 1.9 million distinct CDR3 sequences, around 42% seen once. This clonotype was counted a few times. In germline, CDR1 is MNHNY, CDR2 SVGAGI (reference sequence). The CDR3 sequence is 15 residues long. J lost 7 bases, V lost 5 bases, and 7 bases had no gene match. Each sample yielded at least 7 million isolated PBMCs.

The specimen was blood. The TCR originated in a human donor in good health. The rearrangement joins TRBV6-6 to TRBJ1-4, with 10 positions matching TRBD1. CDR3 coding DNA: TGTGCCAGCAGTGATACCGGGACAGGGGTTGAAAAACTGTTTTTT. This sequence encodes CASSDTGTGVEKLFF.